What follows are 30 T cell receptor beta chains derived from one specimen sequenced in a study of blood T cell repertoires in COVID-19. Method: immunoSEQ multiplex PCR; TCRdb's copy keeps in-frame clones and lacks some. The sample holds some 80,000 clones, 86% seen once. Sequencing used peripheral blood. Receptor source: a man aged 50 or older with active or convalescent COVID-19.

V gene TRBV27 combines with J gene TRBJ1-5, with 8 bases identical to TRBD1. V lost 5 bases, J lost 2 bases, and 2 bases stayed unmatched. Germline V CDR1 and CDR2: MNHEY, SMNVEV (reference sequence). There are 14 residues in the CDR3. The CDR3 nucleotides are TGTGCCAGCAGTCAGGACAGGGGCAATCAGCCCCAGCATTTT. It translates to CASSQDRGNQPQHF.

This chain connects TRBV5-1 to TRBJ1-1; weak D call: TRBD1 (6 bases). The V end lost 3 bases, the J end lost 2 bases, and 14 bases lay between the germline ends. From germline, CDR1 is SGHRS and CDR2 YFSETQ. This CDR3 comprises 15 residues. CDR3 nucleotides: TGCGCCAGCAGCTCCCAGGGGCTTGGTAACACTGAAGCTTTCTTT. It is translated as CASSSQGLGNTEAFF.

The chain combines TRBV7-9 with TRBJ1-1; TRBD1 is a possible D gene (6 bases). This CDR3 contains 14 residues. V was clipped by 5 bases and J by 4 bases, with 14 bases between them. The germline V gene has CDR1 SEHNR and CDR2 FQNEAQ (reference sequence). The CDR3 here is CASSPALGATEAFF. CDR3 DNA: TGTGCCAGCAGCCCAGCGTTGGGGGCCACTGAAGCTTTCTTT.

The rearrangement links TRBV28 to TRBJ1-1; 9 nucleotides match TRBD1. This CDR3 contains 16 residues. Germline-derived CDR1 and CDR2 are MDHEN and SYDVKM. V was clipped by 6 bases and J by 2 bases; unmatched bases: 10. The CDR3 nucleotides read TGTGCCAGCAGGGGGTCCAAGGGACAGGGCAACACTGAAGCTTTCTTT. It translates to CASRGSKGQGNTEAFF.

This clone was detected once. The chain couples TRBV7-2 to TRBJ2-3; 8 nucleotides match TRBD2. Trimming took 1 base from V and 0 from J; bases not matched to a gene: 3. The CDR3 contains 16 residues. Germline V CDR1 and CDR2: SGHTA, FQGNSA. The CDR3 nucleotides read TGTGCCAGCAGCTTAGGCGGCGGGGGGAGCACAGATACGCAGTATTTT. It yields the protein CASSLGGGGSTDTQYF.

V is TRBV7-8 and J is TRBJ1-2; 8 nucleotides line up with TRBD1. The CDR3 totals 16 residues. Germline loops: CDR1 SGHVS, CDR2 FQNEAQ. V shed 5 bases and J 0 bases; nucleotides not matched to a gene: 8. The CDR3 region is CASSLNTGGSNYGYTF. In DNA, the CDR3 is TGTGCCAGCAGCCTAAATACAGGGGGTTCTAACTATGGCTACACCTTC.

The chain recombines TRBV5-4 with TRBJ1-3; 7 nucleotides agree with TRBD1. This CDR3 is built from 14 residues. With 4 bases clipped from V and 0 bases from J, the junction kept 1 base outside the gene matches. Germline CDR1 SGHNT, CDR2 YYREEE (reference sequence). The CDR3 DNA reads TGTGCCAGCAGCGACAGGGCCTCTGGAAACACCATATATTTT. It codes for CASSDRASGNTIYF. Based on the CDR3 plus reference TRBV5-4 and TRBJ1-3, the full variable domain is ETGVTQSPTHLIKTRGQQVTLRCSSQSGHNTVSWYQQALGQGPQFIFQYYREEENGRGNFPPRFSGLQFPNYSSELNVNALELDDSALYLCASSDRASGNTIYFGEGSWLTVV.

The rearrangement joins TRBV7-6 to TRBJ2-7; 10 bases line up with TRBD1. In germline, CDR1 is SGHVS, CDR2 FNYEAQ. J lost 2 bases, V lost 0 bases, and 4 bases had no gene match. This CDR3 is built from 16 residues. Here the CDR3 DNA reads TGTGCCAGCAGCTTAGCGACAGGGGGCCTCCCCTACGAGCAGTACTTC. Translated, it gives CASSLATGGLPYEQYF.

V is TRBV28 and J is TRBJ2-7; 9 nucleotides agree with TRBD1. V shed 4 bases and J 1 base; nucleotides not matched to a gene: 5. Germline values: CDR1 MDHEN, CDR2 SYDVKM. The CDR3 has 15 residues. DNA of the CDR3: TGTGCCAGCAGTTCTCGGACAGGGGCGTCCTACGAGCAGTACTTC. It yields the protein CASSSRTGASYEQYF.

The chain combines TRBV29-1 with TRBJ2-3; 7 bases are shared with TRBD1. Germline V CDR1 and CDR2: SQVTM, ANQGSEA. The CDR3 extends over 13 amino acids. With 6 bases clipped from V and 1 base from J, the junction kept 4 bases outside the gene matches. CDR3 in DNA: TGCAGCGTCAGGGGGATCGGCACAGATACGCAGTATTTT. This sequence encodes CSVRGIGTDTQYF.

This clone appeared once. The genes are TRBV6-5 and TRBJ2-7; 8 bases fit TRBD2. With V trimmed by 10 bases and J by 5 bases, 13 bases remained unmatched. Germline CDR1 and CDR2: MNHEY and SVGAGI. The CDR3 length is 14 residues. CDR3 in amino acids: CATHSMSGGNEQYF. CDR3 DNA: TGTGCCACCCATTCCATGAGCGGGGGCAACGAGCAGTACTTC.

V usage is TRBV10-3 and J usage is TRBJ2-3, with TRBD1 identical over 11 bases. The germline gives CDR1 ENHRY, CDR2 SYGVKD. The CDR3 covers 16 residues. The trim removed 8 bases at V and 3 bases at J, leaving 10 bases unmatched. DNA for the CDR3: TGTGCCATCGGACCAACCGGGACAGGGGGGACAGATACGCAGTATTTT. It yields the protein CAIGPTGTGGTDTQYF.

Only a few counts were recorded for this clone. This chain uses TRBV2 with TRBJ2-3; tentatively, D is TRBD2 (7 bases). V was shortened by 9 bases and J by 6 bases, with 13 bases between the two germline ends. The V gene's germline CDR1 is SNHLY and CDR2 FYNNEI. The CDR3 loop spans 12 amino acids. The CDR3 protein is CASGGGRDTQYF. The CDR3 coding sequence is TGTGCCAGTGGGGGGGGCCGGGATACGCAGTATTTT.

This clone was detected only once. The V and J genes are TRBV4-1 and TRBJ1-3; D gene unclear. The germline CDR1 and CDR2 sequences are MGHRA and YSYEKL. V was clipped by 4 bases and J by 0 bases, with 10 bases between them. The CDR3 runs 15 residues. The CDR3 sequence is CASSPTGISGNTIYF. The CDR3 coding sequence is TGCGCCAGCAGCCCGACCGGGATCTCTGGAAACACCATATATTTT.

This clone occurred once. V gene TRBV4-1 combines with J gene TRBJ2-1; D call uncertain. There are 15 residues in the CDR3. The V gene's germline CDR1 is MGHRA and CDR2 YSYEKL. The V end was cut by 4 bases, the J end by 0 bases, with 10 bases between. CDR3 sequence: CASSLTPSSYNEQFF. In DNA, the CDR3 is TGCGCCAGCAGCCTGACTCCCTCCTCCTACAATGAGCAGTTCTTC.

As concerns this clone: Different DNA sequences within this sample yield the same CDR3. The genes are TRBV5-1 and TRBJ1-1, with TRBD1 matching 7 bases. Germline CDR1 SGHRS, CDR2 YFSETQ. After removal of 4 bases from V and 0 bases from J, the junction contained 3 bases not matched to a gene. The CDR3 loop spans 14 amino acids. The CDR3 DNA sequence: TGCGCCAGCAGCCTGACAGGGATGAACACTGAAGCTTTCTTT. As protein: CASSLTGMNTEAFF.

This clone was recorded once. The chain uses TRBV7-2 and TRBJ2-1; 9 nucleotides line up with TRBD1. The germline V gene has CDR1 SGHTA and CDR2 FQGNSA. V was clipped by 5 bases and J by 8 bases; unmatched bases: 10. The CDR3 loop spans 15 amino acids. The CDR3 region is CASSPRTGGGDEQFF. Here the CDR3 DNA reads TGTGCCAGCAGCCCTCGTACAGGGGGCGGGGATGAGCAGTTCTTC.

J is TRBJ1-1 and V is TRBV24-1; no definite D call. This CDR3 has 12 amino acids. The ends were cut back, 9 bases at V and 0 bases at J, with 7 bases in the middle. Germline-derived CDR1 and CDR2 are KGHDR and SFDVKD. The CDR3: CATAGLNTEAFF. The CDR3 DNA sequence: TGTGCCACCGCGGGGTTGAACACTGAAGCTTTCTTT.

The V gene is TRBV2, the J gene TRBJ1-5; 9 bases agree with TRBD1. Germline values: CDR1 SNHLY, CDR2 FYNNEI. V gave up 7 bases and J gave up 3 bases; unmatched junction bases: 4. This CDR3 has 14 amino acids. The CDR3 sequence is CASTGDRVNQPQHF. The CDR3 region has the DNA TGTGCCAGCACGGGGGACAGGGTCAATCAGCCCCAGCATTTT.

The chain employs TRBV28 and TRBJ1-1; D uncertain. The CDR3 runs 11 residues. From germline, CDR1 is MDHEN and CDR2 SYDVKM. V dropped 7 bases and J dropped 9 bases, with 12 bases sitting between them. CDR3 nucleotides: TGTGCCAGCACGGAGGGAACCAAAGCTTTCTTT. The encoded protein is CASTEGTKAFF.

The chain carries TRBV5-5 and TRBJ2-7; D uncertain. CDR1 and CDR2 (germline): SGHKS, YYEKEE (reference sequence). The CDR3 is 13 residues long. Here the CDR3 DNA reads TGTGCCAGCAGCTTGGGGGCCTCCGACGAGCAGTACGTC. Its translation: CASSLGASDEQYV.

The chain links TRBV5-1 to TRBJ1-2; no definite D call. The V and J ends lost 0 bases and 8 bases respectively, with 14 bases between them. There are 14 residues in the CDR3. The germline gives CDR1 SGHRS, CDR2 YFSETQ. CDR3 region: CASSLDGAVSGYTF. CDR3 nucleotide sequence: TGCGCCAGCAGCTTGGACGGAGCGGTAAGCGGCTACACCTTC.

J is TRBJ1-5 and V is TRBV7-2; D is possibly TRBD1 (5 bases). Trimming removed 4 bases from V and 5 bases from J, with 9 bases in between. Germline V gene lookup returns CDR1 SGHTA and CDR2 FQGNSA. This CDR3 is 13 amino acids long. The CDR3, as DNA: TGTGCCAGCAGCTCGCAGGGCGATCAGCCCCAGCATTTT. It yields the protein CASSSQGDQPQHF.

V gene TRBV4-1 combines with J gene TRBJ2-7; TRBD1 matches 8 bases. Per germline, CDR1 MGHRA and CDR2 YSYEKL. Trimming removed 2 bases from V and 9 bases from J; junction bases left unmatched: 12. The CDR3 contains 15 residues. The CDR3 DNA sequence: TGCGCCAGCAGCCAAAACGGACAGGGACCACGAGGGCAGTACTTC. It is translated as CASSQNGQGPRGQYF.

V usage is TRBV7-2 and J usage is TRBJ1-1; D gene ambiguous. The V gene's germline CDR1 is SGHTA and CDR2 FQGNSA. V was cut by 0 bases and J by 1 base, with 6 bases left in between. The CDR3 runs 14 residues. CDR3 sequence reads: CASSLAPGNTEAFF. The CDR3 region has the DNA TGTGCCAGCAGCTTAGCCCCGGGGAACACTGAAGCTTTCTTT.

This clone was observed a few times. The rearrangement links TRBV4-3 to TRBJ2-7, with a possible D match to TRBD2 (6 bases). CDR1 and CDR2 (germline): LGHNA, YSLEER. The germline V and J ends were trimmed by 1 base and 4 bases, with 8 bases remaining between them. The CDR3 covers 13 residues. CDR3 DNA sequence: TGCGCCAGCAGCCAAGTACGGGGGTACGAGCAGTACTTC. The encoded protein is CASSQVRGYEQYF.

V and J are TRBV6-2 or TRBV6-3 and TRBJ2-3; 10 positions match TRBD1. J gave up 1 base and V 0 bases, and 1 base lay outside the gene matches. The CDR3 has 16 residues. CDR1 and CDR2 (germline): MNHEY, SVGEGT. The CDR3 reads CASSYSGQGGTDTQYF. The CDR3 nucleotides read TGTGCCAGCAGTTACTCAGGACAGGGGGGCACAGATACGCAGTATTTT.

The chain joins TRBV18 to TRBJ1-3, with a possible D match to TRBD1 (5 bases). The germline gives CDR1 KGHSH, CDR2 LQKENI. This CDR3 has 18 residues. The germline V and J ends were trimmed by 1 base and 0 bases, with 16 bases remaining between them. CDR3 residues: CASSPLAQGISSGNTIYF. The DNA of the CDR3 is TGTGCCAGCTCACCACTTGCCCAGGGTATAAGCTCTGGAAACACCATATATTTT.

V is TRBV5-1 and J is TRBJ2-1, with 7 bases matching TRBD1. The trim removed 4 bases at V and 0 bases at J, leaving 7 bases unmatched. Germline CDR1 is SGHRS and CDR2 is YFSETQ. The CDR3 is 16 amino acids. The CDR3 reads CASSPGQVSSYNEQFF. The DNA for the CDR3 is TGCGCCAGCAGCCCCGGACAGGTGAGCTCCTACAATGAGCAGTTCTTC.

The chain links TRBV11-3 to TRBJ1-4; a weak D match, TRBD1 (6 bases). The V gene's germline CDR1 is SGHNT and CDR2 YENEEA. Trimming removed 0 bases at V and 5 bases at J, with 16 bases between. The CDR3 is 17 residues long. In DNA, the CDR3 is TGTGCCAGCAGCTTAGATTACAGGGCAATGGGGAATGAAAAACTGTTTTTT. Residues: CASSLDYRAMGNEKLFF.